This TCR beta chain was sequenced in a study of human T cells and chemical hapten exposure. Whole-study results and caveats: Donors' alopecia may make their immune response differ from healthy people's.

Time point: pre-sensitization, week 0. Treatment of the sample: therapeutic diphenylcyclopropenone sensitization with weekly scalp DPC. J lost 0 bases, V lost 5 bases, and 2 bases had no gene match. CDR1 and CDR2 from the germline V gene are KGHSH and LQKENI. CDR3 length: 14 amino acids. This clonotype was seen only a few times. The antigen is unknown. TCRdb itself ran the RACE reads through MiXCR, one entry per CDR3 protein. The table includes more than 300,000 distinct CDR3 sequences, approximately 5% detected once. This receptor was obtained from a woman between 18 and 29 years old with alopecia areata. Some clones in this sample may be carry-over from other donors' samples. The sample here was whole blood, taken in connection with sensitization to the hapten diphenylcyclopropenone (DPC). This rearrangement joins TRBV18 to TRBJ2-7; 9 positions match TRBD1. The CDR3 is CASSGTGLSYEQYF. As DNA, the CDR3 is TGTGCCAGCTCAGGGACAGGGCTCTCCTACGAGCAGTACTTC.